This passage covers 21 T cell receptor beta chains from one sample sequenced in a study of CXCR4 blockade with PD-1 therapy in pancreatic cancer. Measured with immunoSEQ multiplex PCR; TCRdb has only the in-frame clones, and not every one. The sample includes roughly 940 clones, 38% seen only once; the top ten take more than 8.5%. The specimen sequenced was tumor tissue. These receptors were obtained from a human donor with pancreatic ductal adenocarcinoma.

V gene TRBV14 combines with J gene TRBJ1-6; 8 nucleotides match TRBD1. Trimming at V came to 4 bases and at J to 10 bases, leaving 12 bases not matched to a gene. The germline V gene has CDR1 SGHDN and CDR2 FVKESK. The length of the CDR3 is 16 residues. CDR3: CASSPRTGNGYSPLHF. The CDR3 nucleotides are TGTGCCAGCAGCCCCCGGACAGGGAATGGCTACTCACCCCTCCACTTT.

The rearrangement links TRBV19 to TRBJ1-5; D uncertain. The germline CDR1 and CDR2 sequences are LNHDA and SQIVND (reference sequence). Between the trimmed V and J ends, which lost 7 bases and 5 bases, there was a span of 12 bases. This CDR3 has 13 residues. CDR3 amino acids: CASTSRPDQPQHF. CDR3 nucleotides: TGTGCCAGTACCTCCCGACCCGATCAGCCCCAGCATTTT. Full variable domain (missing parts from reference TRBV19 and TRBJ1-5): DGGITQSPKYLFRKEGQNVTLSCEQNLNHDAMYWYRQDPGQGLRLIYYSQIVNDFQKGDIAEGYSVSREKKESFPLTVTSAQKNPTAFYLCASTSRPDQPQHFGDGTRLSIL.

This rearrangement joins TRBV19 to TRBJ1-5; D not resolved. CDR1 LNHDA and CDR2 SQIVND come from the germline V gene (reference sequence). This CDR3 spans 12 amino acids. The V end was cut by 3 bases, the J end by 5 bases, with 5 bases between. The CDR3 DNA reads as TGTGCCAGTAGTATTGGATATCAGCCCCAGCATTTT. It codes for CASSIGYQPQHF.

The chain is built from TRBV19 and TRBJ1-4; D is ambiguous. The germline gives CDR1 LNHDA, CDR2 SQIVND (reference sequence). V was shortened by 8 bases and J by 5 bases, with 15 bases between the two germline ends. The CDR3 is 14 amino acids. DNA for the CDR3: TGTGCCAGTCGTGGTAGGGTGATCAATGAAAAACTGTTTTTT. Amino acids: CASRGRVINEKLFF.

This clone has only a few counts. The chain is built from TRBV6-8 and TRBJ2-7; TRBD1 or TRBD2 may be the D gene (5 bases each). Trimming took off 10 bases at V and 0 bases at J, with 10 bases between the two ends. Germline V gene data show CDR1 as MNHGY and CDR2 as SAAAGT. This CDR3 spans 12 amino acids. The CDR3 coding sequence is TGTGCCACGGGAAGGGGCTCCTACGAGCAGTACTTC. This sequence encodes CATGRGSYEQYF.

The sample holds a few counts of this clone. The chain couples TRBV10-1 to TRBJ2-3; tentative D call: TRBD1 (5 bases). The CDR3 consists of 13 residues. Germline V CDR1 and CDR2: WNHNN, SYGVQD (reference sequence). With 5 bases removed from V and 6 bases from J, the gap between germline ends came to 12 bases. The CDR3 DNA reads as TGCGCCAGCAGTAGGACATTTAGGGATACGCAGTATTTT. It codes for CASSRTFRDTQYF.

The gene calls are TRBV18 and TRBJ2-5, with D perhaps being TRBD1 or TRBD2 (5 bases each). The germline V gene has CDR1 KGHSH and CDR2 LQKENI. The CDR3 extends over 15 amino acids. Trimming left V 4 bases short and J 5 bases short, with 17 bases between. The CDR3 bases are TGTGCCAGCTCACACTACGGGGCCCTCGAGGAGACCCAGTACTTC. It yields the protein CASSHYGALEETQYF.

This clone turned up a few times. This chain links TRBV9 with TRBJ1-1, with D unresolved. The CDR3 extends over 13 amino acids. CDR1 is SGDLS and CDR2 is YYNGEE in the germline V gene. V was pared by 6 bases and J by 0 bases, with 9 bases between. CDR3 loop: CASKGPMNTEAFF. The CDR3 DNA follows: TGTGCCAGCAAAGGACCCATGAACACTGAAGCTTTCTTT.

The V and J genes are TRBV12-5 and TRBJ1-2, with D hard to call. CDR3 length equals 13 residues. V was trimmed by 4 bases and J by 3 bases, leaving 9 bases between them. Germline CDR1 LGHNT, CDR2 FRNRAP. Written as DNA, the CDR3 is TGTGCTAGTGGTTCAGGCGGATACTATGGCTACACCTTC. It translates to CASGSGGYYGYTF.

V gene TRBV19 combines with J gene TRBJ2-3; D might be TRBD2 (5 bases). The V and J ends lost 3 bases and 5 bases respectively, with 12 bases between them. Per germline, CDR1 LNHDA and CDR2 SQIVND (reference sequence). This CDR3 is 14 amino acids long. CDR3 in DNA: TGTGCCAGTAGTATGGACTTAGCTGGAGATACGCAGTATTTT. Translated, it gives CASSMDLAGDTQYF.

The sample holds a few counts of this clone. The rearrangement joins TRBV29-1 to TRBJ1-5, with TRBD1 identical over 10 bases. V was clipped by 5 bases and J by 7 bases; unmatched bases: 5. This CDR3 has 13 amino acids. The germline V gene has CDR1 SQVTM and CDR2 ANQGSEA. DNA of the CDR3: TGCAGCGTTTGGACAGGGGGAATCCAGCCCCAGCATTTT. Residues: CSVWTGGIQPQHF.

V gene TRBV19 combines with J gene TRBJ1-6; TRBD1 matches 10 bases. Germline V CDR1 and CDR2: LNHDA, SQIVND (reference sequence). CDR3 length: 16 residues. The V gene end was trimmed by 5 bases and the J gene end by 7 bases; junction bases not matched to a gene: 8. The CDR3, as DNA: TGTGCCAGTAGTCTGGGACAGGGGATTCGAAATTCACCCCTCCACTTT. Amino acids: CASSLGQGIRNSPLHF.

V and J are TRBV14 and TRBJ2-7, with 8 bases fitting TRBD1. The germline gives CDR1 SGHDN, CDR2 FVKESK. The length of the CDR3 is 15 residues. J was trimmed by 5 bases and V by 3 bases; bases with no gene match: 9. The chain's CDR3 is CASSQVWTGPDEQYF. For the CDR3, the DNA is TGTGCCAGCAGCCAGGTATGGACAGGGCCAGACGAGCAGTACTTC.

This rearrangement joins TRBV2 to TRBJ1-5, with TRBD1 matching 9 bases. CDR3 length: 15 residues. V was pared by 3 bases and J by 5 bases, with 5 bases of the junction left unmatched. The germline gives CDR1 SNHLY, CDR2 FYNNEI. The CDR3 loop is CASSDRRTGDQPQHF. For the CDR3, the DNA is TGTGCCAGCAGTGATCGAAGGACAGGGGATCAGCCCCAGCATTTT.

This rearrangement joins TRBV14 to TRBJ1-1; 11 positions match TRBD1. The CDR3 extends over 16 amino acids. Germline assignment: CDR1 SGHDN and CDR2 FVKESK. J was trimmed by 5 bases and V by 4 bases; bases with no gene match: 9. CDR3 coding DNA: TGTGCCAGCAGCCGACGGGACAGGGGGTTCTTTACTGAAGCTTTCTTT. It specifies CASSRRDRGFFTEAFF.

This clone was counted only a few times. The chain is built from TRBV6-8 and TRBJ1-1; no firm D call. Trimming cost V 10 bases and J 3 bases, with 15 bases left between them. This CDR3 contains 13 residues. From germline, CDR1 is MNHGY and CDR2 SAAAGT. The CDR3 loop is CAISIGEDTEAFF. In DNA form, the CDR3 reads TGTGCCATCAGCATCGGTGAGGACACTGAAGCTTTCTTT.

V and J are TRBV10-2 and TRBJ1-1; TRBD1 is a possible D gene (6 bases). Between the trimmed V and J ends, which lost 1 base and 2 bases, there was a span of 11 bases. This CDR3 has 15 residues. The germline V gene has CDR1 WSHSY and CDR2 SAAADI. CDR3 DNA sequence: TGCGCCAGCAGTGAGTGGGGGGCGGGAAACACTGAAGCTTTCTTT. Amino acid sequence: CASSEWGAGNTEAFF.

The V and J genes are TRBV15 and TRBJ1-5; 8 bases line up with TRBD1. The germline gives CDR1 LNHNV, CDR2 YYDKDF (reference sequence). The V and J ends lost 6 bases and 5 bases, in that order; junction bases with no gene match: 6. The CDR3 has 14 residues. This CDR3 reads CATSRTGGDQPQHF. In DNA form, the CDR3 reads TGTGCCACCAGTCGTACAGGGGGTGATCAGCCCCAGCATTTT. Looking up the rest from reference TRBV15 and TRBJ1-5 gives the full variable domain: DAMVIQNPRYQVTQFGKPVTLSCSQTLNHNVMYWYQQKSSQAPKLLFHYYDKDFNNEADTPDNFQSRRPNTSFCFLDIRSPGLGDTAMYLCATSRTGGDQPQHFGDGTRLSIL.

V is TRBV18 and J is TRBJ2-2; D call uncertain. Germline CDR1 is KGHSH and CDR2 is LQKENI. This CDR3 contains 17 residues. V was trimmed by 6 bases and J by 8 bases, leaving 25 bases between them. The CDR3 loop is CASSPGAGLGRTGELFF. The CDR3 DNA follows: TGTGCCAGCTCGCCTGGAGCCGGATTAGGGCGTACTGGGGAGCTGTTTTTT.

The rearrangement joins TRBV2 to TRBJ1-4; D unresolved. Trimming took 3 bases from V and 8 from J, leaving 10 bases between them. The CDR3 is 13 residues long. The germline V gene encodes CDR1 SNHLY and CDR2 FYNNEI. The CDR3 DNA reads TGTGCCAGCAGTGAGGTTGGGGAAGAAAAACTGTTTTTT. Translating it yields CASSEVGEEKLFF. Looking up the rest from reference TRBV2 and TRBJ1-4 gives the full variable domain: EPEVTQTPSHQVTQMGQEVILRCVPISNHLYFYWYRQILGQKVEFLVSFYNNEISEKSEIFDDQFSVERPDGSNFTLKIRSTKLEDSAMYFCASSEVGEEKLFFGSGTQLSVL.

V and J are TRBV15 and TRBJ1-2, with D perhaps matching TRBD1 (5 bases). This CDR3 region has 15 residues. Germline CDR1 LNHNV, CDR2 YYDKDF (reference sequence). The ends were cut back, 5 bases at V and 2 bases at J, with 15 bases in the middle. CDR3 residues: CATSSQRGLNYGYTF. In DNA form, the CDR3 reads TGTGCCACCAGCTCACAACGGGGCCTGAACTATGGCTACACCTTC.